These 4 T cell receptor beta chains were all obtained from the same sample, sequenced in a study of T-cell reconstitution after alpha-beta-depleted transplantation in children. Construction of the TCRbeta library involved unique molecular identifiers. MiXCR, run by TCRdb on the PCR reads, gives a single entry per CDR3 protein. The sample has approximately 400,000 distinct CDR3 sequences, about 11% seen once; the top ten hold 4.5% to 6%. The material sequenced was PBMCs from the stem cell graft donor, taken from the stem cell graft. The receptors originated from a human donor who donated a stem cell graft to a child with acute myeloid leukemia.

In this sample, this clonotype turned up a few times. The rearrangement joins TRBV4-3 to TRBJ2-3, with D perhaps TRBD1 or TRBD2 (5 bases each). This CDR3 is 16 amino acids long. With 0 bases removed from V and 4 bases from J, the gap between germline ends came to 14 bases. Germline CDR1 reads LGHNA; CDR2 reads YSLEER. In DNA form, the CDR3 reads TGCGCCAGCAGCCAAGATCTGGGGGAGTATGCAGATACGCAGTATTTT. It codes for CASSQDLGEYADTQYF.

The chain employs TRBV27 and TRBJ2-6; 7 bases are a match to TRBD1. The CDR3 extends over 14 amino acids. Per the germline V gene, CDR1 is MNHEY and CDR2 is SMNVEV (reference sequence). Trimming removed 8 bases from V and 4 bases from J; junction bases left unmatched: 5. The CDR3: CASGDSFGANVLTF. CDR3 sequence (DNA): TGTGCCAGCGGGGACAGTTTCGGGGCCAACGTCCTGACTTTC.

The chain employs TRBV18 and TRBJ2-5; 11 bases are shared with TRBD2. The CDR3 loop spans 15 amino acids. V shed 6 bases and J 0 bases; nucleotides not matched to a gene: 3. CDR1 and CDR2 (germline): KGHSH, LQKENI. The CDR3 DNA reads TGTGCCAGCTCCCCGACTAGCGGGAACCAAGAGACCCAGTACTTC. It yields the protein CASSPTSGNQETQYF.

The chain has TRBV15 and TRBJ1-4; D is ambiguous. The germline V gene has CDR1 LNHNV and CDR2 YYDKDF (reference sequence). V shed 0 bases and J shed 8 bases, with 16 bases lying between them. The CDR3 is made up of 16 amino acids. CDR3 sequence reads: CATSRDHRGAGEKLFF. The CDR3 nucleotides are TGTGCCACCAGCAGAGATCATCGGGGTGCCGGGGAAAAACTGTTTTTT.